The 6 T cell receptor beta chains below were found in one sample sequenced in a study of blood T cell repertoires in COVID-19. The protocol was immunoSEQ multiplex PCR, while the TCRdb copy is restricted to in-frame clones and leaves out a portion. Of fewer than 200,000 clones listed, approximately 84% were seen once; the top ten hold approximately 7%. Sequences were obtained from peripheral blood. The receptors here all came from a human donor in a cohort sampled during active COVID-19.

The chain carries TRBV6-6 and TRBJ1-4, with D uncertain. This CDR3 comprises 15 residues. V lost 7 bases and J 8 bases, leaving 20 bases between the germline ends. Germline CDR1 and CDR2: MNHNY and SVGAGI (reference sequence). The CDR3 nucleotides read TGTGCCAGCAATGACGTCGGCCGGGCGGGAGAAAAACTGTTTTTT. It translates to CASNDVGRAGEKLFF.

The V call is TRBV11-1, the J call TRBJ1-2; no clear D gene. Trimming pared 4 bases from V and 2 bases from J, leaving 14 bases between. The V gene's germline CDR1 is SGHAT and CDR2 FQDESV (reference sequence). The CDR3 has 15 residues. CDR3 DNA: TGTGCCAGCAGCTCACGACACCCGAAAAACTATGGCTACACCTTC. This translates into CASSSRHPKNYGYTF.

V and J are TRBV27 and TRBJ1-1, with D uncertain. CDR1 is MNHEY and CDR2 is SMNVEV in the germline V gene (reference sequence). V lost 4 bases and J lost 0, with 6 bases in between. The CDR3 runs to 13 residues. The CDR3 sequence is CASSSNLNTEAFF. Written as DNA, the CDR3 is TGTGCCAGCAGTTCCAACTTGAACACTGAAGCTTTCTTT.

The V call is TRBV28, the J call TRBJ1-6; D gene uncertain. Germline values: CDR1 MDHEN, CDR2 SYDVKM. V was pared by 6 bases and J by 4 bases, with 13 bases between. This CDR3 contains 15 residues. The CDR3 here is CASSRFRGYNSPLHF. The CDR3 region has the DNA TGTGCCAGCAGCCGGTTCCGCGGATATAATTCACCCCTCCACTTT.

V is TRBV10-1 and J is TRBJ2-5, with 7 bases aligning to TRBD2. The CDR3 is 12 residues long. Germline trimming cut 3 bases from V and 7 bases from J; bases unmatched to any gene: 2. Looked up from germline, CDR1 is WNHNN and CDR2 is SYGVQD (reference sequence). The DNA of the CDR3 is TGCGCCAGCAGTGACCCGGGGGGGACCCAGTACTTC. Its protein product is CASSDPGGTQYF.

The chain has TRBV5-1 and TRBJ1-1, with D maybe TRBD1 (6 bases). The CDR3 contains 18 residues. V was clipped by 0 bases and J by 0 bases, with 18 bases between them. Germline CDR1 reads SGHRS; CDR2 reads YFSETQ. The CDR3 is CASSLAAGATRMNTEAFF. The CDR3 bases are TGCGCCAGCAGCTTGGCTGCAGGGGCAACTCGCATGAACACTGAAGCTTTCTTT.